These 31 T cell receptor beta chains share one sample of origin, sequenced in a study of shared clonotypes between healthy human individuals. The data were produced by immunoSEQ multiplex PCR, yet TCRdb's version contains in-frame clones alone and is incomplete. This table holds 2 million to 3 million clones, approximately 93% found once. The sample taken for sequencing was naive CD4+ T cells from PBMCs. The subset is: CD45RA+ positively selected. The receptors come from a man aged 18 to 35 in good health. Some clones in this sample may be carry-over from other donors' samples.

V and J are TRBV27 and TRBJ2-2, with D possibly TRBD1 on 5 matching bases. The V and J ends lost 2 bases and 0 bases respectively, with 16 bases between them. Germline V lookup: CDR1 MNHEY, CDR2 SMNVEV (reference sequence). The CDR3 runs 18 residues. The CDR3 DNA sequence: TGTGCCAGCAGTTTAAGGTTTCGGGTAGGGGCGAACACCGGGGAGCTGTTTTTT. Amino acid sequence: CASSLRFRVGANTGELFF.

This chain links TRBV4-3 with TRBJ1-3, with D possibly TRBD1 on 5 matching bases. V lost 2 bases and J lost 4, with 27 bases in between. The CDR3 length is 20 residues. Germline-derived CDR1 and CDR2 are LGHNA and YSLEER. This CDR3 is CASSQSPHGTTRLPGNTIYF. In DNA, the CDR3 is TGCGCCAGCAGCCAATCGCCCCACGGGACGACTCGCCTCCCGGGAAACACCATATATTTT.

This clone was detected only once. J is TRBJ2-3 and V is TRBV5-8; D not certain. Germline values: CDR1 SGHTS, CDR2 YDEGEE. This CDR3 contains 14 residues. V was clipped by 4 bases and J by 4 bases, with 13 bases between them. The chain's CDR3 is CASSPPPWPDTQYF. As DNA, the CDR3 is TGTGCCAGCAGCCCACCACCCTGGCCAGATACGCAGTATTTT.

The CDR3: CASSLIRWPYEQYF. CDR3 nucleotide sequence: TGTGCCAGCAGCTTGATAAGATGGCCCTACGAGCAGTACTTC. V gene TRBV7-9 combines with J gene TRBJ2-5; D is ambiguous. The J call is doubtful: the DNA matches TRBJ2-7 better. The CDR3 contains 14 residues. Germline V gives CDR1 SEHNR, CDR2 FQNEAQ (reference sequence).

The chain is built from TRBV11-2 and TRBJ2-7, with 7 nucleotides matching TRBD1. The CDR3 totals 15 residues. The germline CDR1 and CDR2 sequences are SGHAT and FQNNGV. Trimming cost V 4 bases and J 2 bases; bases outside gene matches: 8. The CDR3 bases are TGTGCCAGCAGCTGGGGGCGGACAGGACCCTACGAGCAGTACTTC. It specifies CASSWGRTGPYEQYF. Full variable domain (rest looked up from reference TRBV11-2 and TRBJ2-7): EAGVAQSPRYKIIEKRQSVAFWCNPISGHATLYWYQQILGQGPKLLIQFQNNGVVDDSQLPKDRFSAERLKGVDSTLKIQPAKLEDSAVYLCASSWGRTGPYEQYFGPGTRLTVT.

The V gene is TRBV6-1, the J gene TRBJ2-7; TRBD2 might be the D (5 bases). Germline V lookup: CDR1 MNHNS, CDR2 SASEGT. V was cut by 3 bases and J by 7 bases, with 22 bases left in between. The CDR3 runs 16 residues. This CDR3 is CASSDPGVSRAWEQYF. CDR3 nucleotide sequence: TGTGCCAGCAGTGATCCTGGCGTATCGCGGGCTTGGGAGCAGTACTTC.

The sample holds one count of this clone. In the same sample, other DNA sequences code for this CDR3. The J gene is TRBJ2-6, the V gene TRBV18; perhaps TRBD1 as D (6 bases). Trimming took off 1 base at V and 2 bases at J, with 6 bases between the two ends. Looked up from germline, CDR1 is KGHSH and CDR2 is LQKENI. The CDR3 runs 15 residues. CDR3 amino acids: CASSPQGAGANVLTF. The CDR3 nucleotides read TGTGCCAGCTCACCACAGGGGGCTGGGGCCAACGTCCTGACTTTC.

This rearrangement joins TRBV30 to TRBJ2-1; D gene uncertain. The CDR3 contains 13 residues. Trimming removed 8 bases from V and 8 bases from J, with 19 bases in between. Germline CDR1 reads GTSNPN; CDR2 reads SVGIG (reference sequence). The CDR3 spells CAKMDPGIYEQFF. The CDR3 bases are TGTGCCAAGATGGACCCTGGGATTTATGAGCAGTTCTTC.

The gene calls are TRBV11-3 and TRBJ2-2; 9 positions agree with TRBD2. This CDR3 has 16 residues. With V trimmed by 1 base and J by 4 bases, 4 bases remained unmatched. The germline CDR1 and CDR2 sequences are SGHNT and YENEEA. The CDR3 spells CASSLGSGRSTGELFF. The CDR3, as DNA: TGTGCCAGCAGCTTAGGTAGCGGGAGAAGCACCGGGGAGCTGTTTTTT.

The V and J genes are TRBV14 and TRBJ1-2; perhaps TRBD1 as D (6 bases). Trimming removed 4 bases from V and 6 bases from J, with 18 bases in between. CDR3 size: 15 residues. CDR1 and CDR2 from the germline V gene are SGHDN and FVKESK. Written as DNA, the CDR3 is TGTGCCAGCAGCCGCTACAGGGACGGGACGAATGGCTACACCTTC. Translating it yields CASSRYRDGTNGYTF.

V is TRBV21-1 and J is TRBJ2-5; TRBD1 is the table's D call, not checked against the DNA. TRBV21-1 is a recognized pseudogene. The CDR3 runs to 15 residues. This CDR3 reads CASSKKSTVQETQYF. DNA of the CDR3: TGTGCCAGCAGCAAAAAATCGACAGTTCAAGAGACCCAGTACTTC.

In this sample, this clone turned up a few times. This same CDR3 is encoded by further DNA sequences in the sample. J is TRBJ1-1 and V is TRBV9; no definite D call. The V end was cut by 0 bases, the J end by 1 base, with 4 bases between. CDR1 and CDR2 from the germline V gene are SGDLS and YYNGEE. CDR3 length equals 13 residues. The CDR3 DNA follows: TGTGCCAGCAGCGTAGTCACGAACACTGAAGCTTTCTTT. It translates to CASSVVTNTEAFF.

This chain uses TRBV28 with TRBJ2-7; 8 bases match TRBD1. CDR1 and CDR2 (germline): MDHEN, SYDVKM. V shed 7 bases, J shed 2 bases, and the junction held 1 base outside the gene matches. The CDR3 runs 12 residues. CDR3 DNA: TGTGCCAGCAAGACAGGGGCCTACGAGCAGTACTTC. As protein: CASKTGAYEQYF.

The chain joins TRBV19 to TRBJ2-7, with D tentatively TRBD2 (5 bases). This CDR3 spans 15 amino acids. Trimming removed 6 bases from V and 3 bases from J, with 18 bases in between. Germline CDR1 reads LNHDA; CDR2 reads SQIVND (reference sequence). This chain's CDR3 is CASRTHWTGIYEQYF. DNA for the CDR3: TGTGCCAGTAGGACCCACTGGACTGGGATCTACGAGCAGTACTTC.

The chain is built from TRBV6-5 and TRBJ2-7; TRBD2 matches 7 bases. The germline V gene encodes CDR1 MNHEY and CDR2 SVGAGI. There are 14 residues in the CDR3. V shed 1 base, J shed 5 bases, and the junction held 5 bases outside the gene matches. This chain's CDR3 is CASSYFGGSNEQYF. Written as DNA, the CDR3 is TGTGCCAGCAGTTACTTCGGGGGGAGCAACGAGCAGTACTTC.

J is TRBJ2-7 and V is TRBV5-6; 9 bases are a match to TRBD2. This CDR3 has 15 amino acids. Germline trimming cut 4 bases from V and 2 bases from J; bases unmatched to any gene: 7. From germline, CDR1 is SGHDT and CDR2 YYEEEE. CDR3 residues: CASSEGLAKAYEQYF. As DNA, the CDR3 is TGTGCCAGCAGCGAGGGACTAGCCAAGGCCTACGAGCAGTACTTC.

The chain has TRBV14 and TRBJ1-2, with 7 bases fitting TRBD1. Germline loops: CDR1 SGHDN, CDR2 FVKESK. There are 13 residues in the CDR3. V lost 6 bases to trimming and J lost 6 bases; unmatched junction nucleotides: 7. This CDR3 is CASRIQGENGYTF. In DNA form, the CDR3 reads TGTGCCAGCAGAATTCAGGGGGAAAATGGCTACACCTTC.

This chain joins TRBV27 and TRBJ2-1; D is unclear. The CDR3 contains 15 residues. V shed 5 bases and J shed 2 bases, with 13 bases lying between them. CDR1 MNHEY and CDR2 SMNVEV come from the germline V gene (reference sequence). In nucleotides, the CDR3 is TGTGCCAGCAGTCCCACCCGCTCAACCTACAATGAGCAGTTCTTC. This sequence encodes CASSPTRSTYNEQFF.

The rearrangement joins TRBV9 to TRBJ1-1, with D tentatively TRBD1 (5 bases). The CDR3 consists of 17 residues. Trimming left V 2 bases short and J 4 bases short, with 21 bases between. Germline-derived CDR1 and CDR2 are SGDLS and YYNGEE. CDR3: CASSVDPTDTQFTEAFF. The CDR3 region has the DNA TGTGCCAGCAGCGTCGATCCGACAGACACCCAATTCACTGAAGCTTTCTTT.

This chain connects TRBV6-1 to TRBJ1-2; D is ambiguous. Germline CDR1 reads MNHNS; CDR2 reads SASEGT. CDR3 length: 15 amino acids. V was cut by 6 bases and J by 2 bases, with 16 bases left in between. The CDR3 DNA follows: TGTGCCAGCAGCCTCTCTTACATTACCAACTATGGCTACACCTTC. As protein: CASSLSYITNYGYTF.

This clone has only a few counts. The V gene is TRBV9, the J gene TRBJ1-4, with a tentative D call TRBD1 (5 bases). Germline V gene data show CDR1 as SGDLS and CDR2 as YYNGEE. The CDR3 is made up of 14 amino acids. V gave up 3 bases and J gave up 8 bases, with 14 bases separating them. This CDR3 reads CASSARQGGEKLFF. CDR3 coding DNA: TGTGCCAGCAGCGCCCGTCAGGGAGGCGAAAAACTGTTTTTT.

Of note for this clone: This sample also contains other DNA sequences that code for the same CDR3. The J gene is TRBJ2-5, the V gene TRBV6-5; D not certain. In germline, CDR1 is MNHEY, CDR2 SVGAGI. Trimming cost V 2 bases and J 2 bases, with 6 bases left between them. The CDR3 runs 13 residues. CDR3: CASSYSAQETQYF. DNA for the CDR3: TGTGCCAGCAGTTACAGCGCGCAAGAGACCCAGTACTTC.

This clone was seen once. The chain carries TRBV5-1 and TRBJ2-7, with D perhaps TRBD1 (5 bases). V lost 3 bases and J 6 bases, leaving 13 bases between the germline ends. Per the germline V gene, CDR1 is SGHRS and CDR2 is YFSETQ. The CDR3 spans 13 residues. CDR3 amino acids: CASSSPPGPEQYF. CDR3 nucleotide sequence: TGCGCCAGCAGCTCTCCTCCAGGGCCCGAGCAGTACTTC.

Remarks on this clone: Other DNA sequences in this specimen translate into the identical CDR3. The chain combines TRBV18 with TRBJ2-7; D not certain. Trimming cost V 6 bases and J 4 bases, with 7 bases left between them. The CDR3 is 11 amino acids. Per the germline V gene, CDR1 is KGHSH and CDR2 is LQKENI. Written as DNA, the CDR3 is TGTGCCAGCTCCCGATCGTACGAGCAGTACTTC. Amino acid sequence: CASSRSYEQYF.

The rearrangement joins TRBV5-4 to TRBJ2-5, with D perhaps TRBD1 (6 bases). V lost 0 bases, J lost 2 bases, and 11 bases lay in between. This CDR3 has 15 residues. Germline V gene lookup returns CDR1 SGHNT and CDR2 YYREEE (reference sequence). CDR3 region: CASSLAKGTQETQYF. CDR3 bases: TGTGCCAGCAGCTTGGCGAAGGGGACACAAGAGACCCAGTACTTC.

The chain combines TRBV4-1 with TRBJ2-7; no firm D call. V dropped 4 bases and J dropped 4 bases, with 14 bases sitting between them. This CDR3 region has 14 residues. CDR1 and CDR2 (germline): MGHRA, YSYEKL. The CDR3 here is CASSRVGINYEQYF. CDR3 coding DNA: TGCGCCAGCAGCCGGGTGGGGATAAATTACGAGCAGTACTTC.

The V call is TRBV7-9, the J call TRBJ1-3; TRBD1 is a possible D gene (5 bases). Trimming took 5 bases from V and 6 from J, leaving 8 bases between them. The length of the CDR3 is 12 residues. Germline values: CDR1 SEHNR, CDR2 FQNEAQ (reference sequence). Here the CDR3 reads CASSQGENTIYF. CDR3 bases: TGTGCCAGCAGCCAAGGGGAAAACACCATATATTTT.

The genes are TRBV18 and TRBJ2-1; TRBD2 matches 8 bases. This CDR3 has 17 residues. V was clipped by 2 bases and J by 6 bases; unmatched bases: 12. Germline V lookup: CDR1 KGHSH, CDR2 LQKENI. This chain's CDR3 is CASSPTQLAGRTNEQFF. The CDR3 coding sequence is TGTGCCAGCTCACCAACCCAGTTAGCGGGAAGAACCAATGAGCAGTTCTTC. Filled out from reference TRBV18 and TRBJ2-1, the complete variable domain reads NAGVMQNPRHLVRRRGQEARLRCSPMKGHSHVYWYRQLPEEGLKFMVYLQKENIIDESGMPKERFSAEFPKEGPSILRIQQVVRGDSAAYFCASSPTQLAGRTNEQFFGPGTRLTVL.

This chain connects TRBV7-9 to TRBJ1-5; D unresolved. The CDR3 extends over 14 amino acids. Between the trimmed V and J ends, which lost 1 base and 9 bases, there was a span of 13 bases. The germline V gene encodes CDR1 SEHNR and CDR2 FQNEAQ (reference sequence). CDR3 protein: CASSLGSSLGPQHF. The CDR3, as DNA: TGTGCCAGCAGCTTAGGATCGTCCCTCGGGCCCCAGCATTTT.

This sequence joins TRBV5-4 and TRBJ2-3; D gene ambiguous. Germline CDR1 SGHNT, CDR2 YYREEE (reference sequence). This CDR3 region has 15 residues. Deletions cut 1 base from V and 7 bases from J, with 16 bases between. CDR3 sequence: CASSLLTARFYTQYF. The CDR3 nucleotides read TGTGCCAGCAGCTTGCTAACAGCCCGATTTTATACGCAGTATTTT.

The V and J genes are TRBV6-1 and TRBJ2-7, with D possibly matching TRBD1 (5 bases). The CDR3 is 16 amino acids. The germline CDR1 and CDR2 sequences are MNHNS and SASEGT. Trimming took 0 bases from V and 3 from J, leaving 15 bases between them. The CDR3 DNA reads TGTGCCAGCAGTGAAGCTACACTGAAGGGGAACTACGAGCAGTACTTC. This sequence encodes CASSEATLKGNYEQYF.